Following are 10 T cell receptor beta chains from one sample sequenced in a study of blood T cell repertoires in COVID-19. This table comes from immunoSEQ multiplex PCR, and its TCRdb copy is limited to in-frame clones, with some not included. This table holds some 290,000 clones, around 78% found once. The sequencing input was peripheral blood. These receptors were taken from a man aged 60 to 69 who had recovered from COVID-19.

The V gene is TRBV7-4, the J gene TRBJ2-7, with 9 bases fitting TRBD1. CDR3 length: 16 residues. With V trimmed by 5 bases and J by 2 bases, 10 bases remained unmatched. Per germline, CDR1 SGHVT and CDR2 SQSDAQ. Written as DNA, the CDR3 is TGTGCCAGCAGCCATCCGACAGGGGGGGAGGCCTACGAGCAGTACTTC. The encoded protein is CASSHPTGGEAYEQYF. The full variable domain, rest sourced from reference TRBV7-4 and TRBJ2-7, is GAGVSQSPRYKVAKRGRDVALRCDSISGHVTLYWYRQTLGQGSEVLTYSQSDAQRDKSGRPSGRFSAERPERSVSTLKIQRTEQGDSAVYLCASSHPTGGEAYEQYFGPGTRLTVT.

A few counts support this clone. The genes are TRBV28 and TRBJ1-1; 8 nucleotides line up with TRBD1. The V segment lost 9 bases and the J segment 7 bases; nucleotides outside the gene matches: 10. Per the germline V gene, CDR1 is MDHEN and CDR2 is SYDVKM. This CDR3 region has 13 residues. Written as DNA, the CDR3 is TGTGCCAGTAGTGCGACAGGGGTTGATGAAGCTTTCTTT. Amino acid sequence: CASSATGVDEAFF.

The genes are TRBV7-4 and TRBJ1-5; 8 bases are shared with TRBD1. The CDR3 sequence is 16 residues long. Unmatched junction bases numbered 8, after V lost 4 bases and J lost 3 bases. CDR1 and CDR2 from the germline V gene are SGHVT and SQSDAQ. The CDR3 DNA reads as TGTGCCAGCAGCTGGTGGGACAGGCAAATCAATCAGCCCCAGCATTTT. Translated, it gives CASSWWDRQINQPQHF.

The rearrangement joins TRBV18 to TRBJ2-7; tentative D call: TRBD2 (5 bases). CDR1 and CDR2 (germline): KGHSH, LQKENI. CDR3 length: 13 residues. Trimming took off 2 bases at V and 4 bases at J, with 9 bases between the two ends. CDR3 DNA sequence: TGTGCCAGCTCACCAGGACTCCAATACGAGCAGTACTTC. Translation: CASSPGLQYEQYF.

The chain links TRBV6-5 to TRBJ2-5; possibly TRBD2 for D (6 bases). V was shortened by 2 bases and J by 5 bases, with 15 bases between the two germline ends. The CDR3 sequence is 15 residues long. Germline CDR1 is MNHEY and CDR2 is SVGAGI. This CDR3 reads CASSYGTTRGETQYF. The CDR3 DNA sequence: TGTGCCAGCAGTTACGGTACCACGCGGGGTGAGACCCAGTACTTC.

This clone was recorded a few times. The CDR3 protein is CASSFQRVNTEAFF. CDR3 coding DNA: TGTGCCAGCAGTTTCCAGAGGGTTAACACTGAAGCTTTCTTT. The gene calls are TRBV6-2 or TRBV6-3 and TRBJ1-1, with D uncertain. Germline lookup yields CDR1 MNHEY and CDR2 SVGEGT. Trimming removed 4 bases at V and 2 bases at J, with 11 bases between. CDR3 length equals 14 residues.

This chain uses TRBV28 with TRBJ1-6; D remains unclear. Germline CDR1 MDHEN, CDR2 SYDVKM. The length of the CDR3 is 15 residues. V gave up 10 bases and J gave up 4 bases, with 17 bases separating them. Written as DNA, the CDR3 is TGTGCCACCCACCTTGGGAGTGTATATAATTCACCCCTCCACTTT. This translates into CATHLGSVYNSPLHF.

The chain uses TRBV12-3 or TRBV12-4 and TRBJ2-1, with a tentative D call TRBD2 (6 bases). With 3 bases removed from V and 10 bases from J, the gap between germline ends came to 13 bases. CDR3 length: 13 amino acids. CDR3: CASSLIAGNEQFF. For the CDR3, the DNA is TGTGCCAGCAGTTTGATCGCGGGGAACGAGCAGTTCTTC.

The chain joins TRBV5-1 to TRBJ2-5; TRBD2 matches at 13 bases. The CDR3 extends over 16 amino acids. Germline V gives CDR1 SGHRS, CDR2 YFSETQ. With 4 bases clipped from V and 5 bases from J, the junction kept 8 bases outside the gene matches. CDR3 region: CASSPGLAGARETQYF. Written as DNA, the CDR3 is TGCGCCAGCAGCCCAGGACTAGCGGGAGCTCGGGAGACCCAGTACTTC.

The CDR3 here is CSASGPGGAQETQYF. As DNA, the CDR3 is TGCAGTGCTAGTGGGCCAGGGGGAGCCCAAGAGACCCAGTACTTC. This rearrangement joins TRBV20-1 to TRBJ2-5, with 7 nucleotides matching TRBD1. With V trimmed by 3 bases and J by 1 base, 8 bases remained unmatched. Per the germline V gene, CDR1 is DFQATT and CDR2 is SNEGSKA (reference sequence). The CDR3 spans 15 residues.